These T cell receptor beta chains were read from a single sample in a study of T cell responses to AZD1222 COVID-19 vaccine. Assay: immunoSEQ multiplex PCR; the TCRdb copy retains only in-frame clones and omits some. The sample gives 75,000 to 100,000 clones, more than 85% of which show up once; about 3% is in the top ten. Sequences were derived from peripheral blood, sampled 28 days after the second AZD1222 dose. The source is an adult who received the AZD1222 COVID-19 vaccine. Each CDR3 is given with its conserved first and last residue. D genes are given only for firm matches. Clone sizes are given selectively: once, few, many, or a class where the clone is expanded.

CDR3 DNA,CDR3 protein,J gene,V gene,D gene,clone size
TGCGCCAGCAGCCGAGACAGGGGGAGCACTGAAGCTTTCTTT,CASSRDRGSTEAFF,TRBJ1-1,TRBV4-3,TRBD1,NA
TGTGCCAGCAGTTTAAGTTCACTGAACACTGAAGCTTTCTTT,CASSLSSLNTEAFF,TRBJ1-1,TRBV27,NA,once
TGCAGCGTTGTTGGGCAGGGCAACTATGGCTACACCTTC,CSVVGQGNYGYTF,TRBJ1-2,TRBV29-1,NA,NA
TGTGCCAGTAGTATTTGGCCAGGAACTGGGGCCAACGTCCTGACTTTC,CASSIWPGTGANVLTF,TRBJ2-6,TRBV19,NA,NA
TGTGCCAGCAGCACCGAGGGGGGCACTGAAGCTTTCTTT,CASSTEGGTEAFF,TRBJ1-1,TRBV6-2/TRBV6-3,NA,NA
TGTGCCAGCAGTCCCCAGACAGCAACTAATGAAAAACTGTTTTTT,CASSPQTATNEKLFF,TRBJ1-4,TRBV2,NA,NA
TGTGCCAGCAGTCGTCCCACTCAGCCCCAGCATTTT,CASSRPTQPQHF,TRBJ1-5,TRBV6-2/TRBV6-3,NA,NA
TGTGCCAGCAGTTTGTGGCGGGGGGATAGCAATCAGCCCCAGCATTTT,CASSLWRGDSNQPQHF,TRBJ1-5,TRBV28,NA,NA
TGTGCCAGCAGCTTAGCCGACAGCACCCCGAACACTGAAGCTTTCTTT,CASSLADSTPNTEAFF,TRBJ1-1,TRBV7-2,NA,NA
TGTGCCTGGAGGACCATGAACACTGAAGCTTTCTTT,CAWRTMNTEAFF,TRBJ1-1,TRBV30,NA,NA
TGTGCCAGCAGCCCTACAGGAGAGGGGAGATACACTGAAGCTTTCTTT,CASSPTGEGRYTEAFF,TRBJ1-1,TRBV3-1/TRBV3-2,NA,NA
TGTGCCAGCGGAGCGGGGGGGCGGACAGATACGCAGTATTTT,CASGAGGRTDTQYF,TRBJ2-3,TRBV4-2,TRBD2,NA
TGTGCCAGTAGTGCCGGACAGGTCTACGAGCAGTACTTC,CASSAGQVYEQYF,TRBJ2-7,TRBV19,TRBD1,NA
TGTGCCAGCAGCCATCTTCTCCGGGGACAGGGAATGAATGGCTACACCTTC,CASSHLLRGQGMNGYTF,TRBJ1-2,TRBV3-1/TRBV3-2,TRBD1,NA
TGTGCCAGCAGCTCGTTTGTGAACACTGAAGCTTTCTTT,CASSSFVNTEAFF,TRBJ1-1,TRBV7-9,NA,NA
TGTGCCAGCAGCCCCTCCAGGGGCAGGGTTGGAAATTACGAGCAGTACTTC,CASSPSRGRVGNYEQYF,TRBJ2-7,TRBV3-1/TRBV3-2,NA,NA
TGTGCCACCTCAAAGGGACAGGGCCGTTCGAACACTGAAGCTTTCTTT,CATSKGQGRSNTEAFF,TRBJ1-1,TRBV19,TRBD1,NA
TGTGCCAGCAGCTTAAACGCAGGGGGCGCGACAGATACGCAGTATTTT,CASSLNAGGATDTQYF,TRBJ2-3,TRBV7-9,TRBD1,NA